Presented here are 26 T cell receptor beta chains from one specimen sequenced in a study of CD8 T cells in ankylosing spondylitis. MiXCR, applied by TCRdb to the 5' RACE reads, yields one record per CDR3 protein. Of 350,000 to 400,000 distinct CDR3 sequences in the sample, approximately 20% were seen once. Sequenced material: blood, either unsorted or a sorted T cell fraction (not recorded which). Receptors originate from a male donor with ankylosing spondylitis or in good health (not recorded which).

This clonotype has just a few counts. The chain uses TRBV7-8 and TRBJ2-2; 11 bases align to TRBD1. The CDR3 runs to 17 residues. Losses at the gene ends were 5 bases for V and 6 bases for J; bases not matched to a gene: 11. Germline CDR1 and CDR2: SGHVS and FQNEAQ. In DNA form, the CDR3 reads TGTGCCAGCAGCCTAATCCTGCCGGGACAGGGGGCCGGGGAGCTGTTTTTT. Residues: CASSLILPGQGAGELFF.

This clonotype was recorded a few times. The rearrangement uses TRBV15 and TRBJ2-7, with D possibly being TRBD1 (5 bases). This CDR3 region has 15 residues. Germline CDR1 reads LNHNV; CDR2 reads YYDKDF (reference sequence). V shed 0 bases and J shed 6 bases, with 15 bases lying between them. CDR3 loop: CATSRDRGRVVEQYF. The CDR3 region has the DNA TGTGCCACCAGCAGAGATCGAGGCAGGGTGGTCGAGCAGTACTTC. Full variable domain (missing parts from reference TRBV15 and TRBJ2-7): DAMVIQNPRYQVTQFGKPVTLSCSQTLNHNVMYWYQQKSSQAPKLLFHYYDKDFNNEADTPDNFQSRRPNTSFCFLDIRSPGLGDTAMYLCATSRDRGRVVEQYFGPGTRLTVT.

A few counts support this clonotype. This chain uses TRBV5-1 with TRBJ2-7, with a weak D call TRBD1 (6 bases). V gave up 6 bases and J gave up 1 base, with 14 bases separating them. The CDR3 consists of 14 residues. The germline gives CDR1 SGHRS, CDR2 YFSETQ. The CDR3 reads CASNPDRSSYEQYF. CDR3 bases: TGCGCCAGCAATCCGGACAGATCATCCTACGAGCAGTACTTC.

This clonotype was seen a handful of times. The chain couples TRBV20-1 to TRBJ2-7; 9 bases fit TRBD1. Trimming at V came to 1 base and at J to 2 bases, leaving 9 bases not matched to a gene. Germline loops: CDR1 DFQATT, CDR2 SNEGSKA (reference sequence). The CDR3 contains 16 residues. CDR3 sequence reads: CSARVPDRGITYEQYF. DNA of the CDR3: TGCAGTGCTAGAGTCCCCGACAGGGGGATAACCTACGAGCAGTACTTC.

This clonotype was seen at least ten times. The chain recombines TRBV3-1 with TRBJ2-1; D perhaps matches TRBD1 (6 bases). Looked up from germline, CDR1 is LGHDT and CDR2 is YNNKEL (reference sequence). The CDR3 runs 16 residues. V was shortened by 4 bases and J by 5 bases, with 18 bases between the two germline ends. The CDR3 loop reads CASSLGVGDTHNEQFF. The CDR3 DNA sequence: TGTGCCAGCAGCCTGGGGGTCGGGGACACACACAATGAGCAGTTCTTC.

The V and J genes are TRBV20-1 and TRBJ2-3, with 12 bases fitting TRBD2. V lost 0 bases to trimming and J lost 6 bases; unmatched junction nucleotides: 4. The CDR3 has 15 amino acids. Germline lookup yields CDR1 DFQATT and CDR2 SNEGSKA (reference sequence). The CDR3 coding sequence is TGCAGTGCTAGAGATCTAGGACTAGCGGGGGATACGCAGTATTTT. Its translation is CSARDLGLAGDTQYF.

This clonotype has just a few counts. The chain employs TRBV3-1 and TRBJ2-2; unclear D gene. The germline V gene encodes CDR1 LGHDT and CDR2 YNNKEL (reference sequence). V lost 3 bases and J 0 bases, leaving 17 bases between the germline ends. The CDR3 has 18 amino acids. CDR3 amino acids: CASSQTPWFSSNTGELFF. The CDR3 bases are TGTGCCAGCAGCCAGACCCCCTGGTTCTCGTCGAACACCGGGGAGCTGTTTTTT.

This clonotype was counted between two and nine times. The V call is TRBV10-3, the J call TRBJ2-2; no reliable D call. The CDR3 extends over 14 amino acids. Trimming pared 3 bases from V and 2 bases from J, leaving 7 bases between. Germline CDR1 reads ENHRY; CDR2 reads SYGVKD. The CDR3 DNA is TGTGCCATCAGTGAAGACATCAACACCGGGGAGCTGTTTTTT. Its protein product is CAISEDINTGELFF.

This clonotype was counted between two and nine times. J is TRBJ2-5 and V is TRBV5-1; D not resolved. The CDR3 consists of 14 residues. Germline V gene data show CDR1 as SGHRS and CDR2 as YFSETQ. The V end lost 0 bases, the J end lost 0 bases, and 6 bases lay between the germline ends. In nucleotides, the CDR3 is TGCGCCAGCAGCTTGGGTTCGTACCAAGAGACCCAGTACTTC. This codes for CASSLGSYQETQYF.

The CDR3 DNA is TGTGCCGGGGGACTAGCGGGGGTCCCAGATACGCAGTATTTT. Translating it yields CAGGLAGVPDTQYF. V usage is TRBV12-3 or TRBV12-4 and J usage is TRBJ2-3; 14 bases agree with TRBD2. The CDR3 sequence is 14 residues long. V dropped 11 bases and J dropped 4; count of bases not matched to a gene: 5.

This clonotype was seen only a few times. The CDR3 sequence is CASRLAAGDTQYF. The CDR3 DNA sequence: TGTGCCAGCAGGCTAGCGGCAGGGGATACGCAGTATTTT. V usage is TRBV27 and J usage is TRBJ2-3, with TRBD2 matching over 7 bases. There are 13 residues in the CDR3. With V trimmed by 6 bases and J by 6 bases, 6 bases remained unmatched. Germline V gives CDR1 MNHEY, CDR2 SMNVEV (reference sequence).

This clonotype turned up a few times. J is TRBJ2-7 and V is TRBV5-1; no firm D call. Germline loops: CDR1 SGHRS, CDR2 YFSETQ. This CDR3 region has 13 residues. V was cut by 5 bases and J by 0 bases, with 9 bases left in between. The CDR3 DNA reads TGCGCCAGCAGTTACGAAATCTCCTACGAGCAGTACTTC. Residues: CASSYEISYEQYF.

The table lists this clonotype with a few counts. This rearrangement joins TRBV6-5 to TRBJ2-2, with D possibly called TRBD1 or TRBD2 (5 bases each). Trimming took 0 bases from V and 4 from J, leaving 9 bases between them. In germline, CDR1 is MNHEY, CDR2 SVGAGI. The CDR3 extends over 15 amino acids. In nucleotides, the CDR3 is TGTGCCAGCAGTTACTCGCCAGGGAGCACCGGGGAGCTGTTTTTT. The encoded protein is CASSYSPGSTGELFF.

This clonotype was observed a few times. J is TRBJ2-5 and V is TRBV5-5, with D unclear. Germline V gene sequence: CDR1 SGHKS, CDR2 YYEKEE (reference sequence). This CDR3 has 11 amino acids. The V gene lost 4 bases and the J gene lost 4 bases, with 5 bases spanning the gap. The CDR3 loop reads CASSAIETQYF. CDR3 in DNA: TGTGCCAGCAGCGCCATAGAGACCCAGTACTTC.

This clonotype was seen only a few times. CDR3: CASSPPEYTEAFF. In DNA, the CDR3 is TGTGCCAGCAGCCCCCCGGAGTACACTGAAGCTTTCTTT. This chain links TRBV7-9 with TRBJ1-1, with D hard to call. The CDR3 totals 13 residues. Looked up from germline, CDR1 is SEHNR and CDR2 is FQNEAQ (reference sequence). Trimming left V 5 bases short and J 3 bases short, with 10 bases between.

Only one count was recorded for this clonotype. The rearrangement joins TRBV30 to TRBJ2-1; D may match TRBD1 or TRBD2 (5 bases each). The CDR3 is made up of 13 amino acids. Germline assignment: CDR1 GTSNPN and CDR2 SVGIG (reference sequence). The ends were cut back, 8 bases at V and 5 bases at J, with 16 bases in the middle. This CDR3 reads CAGSPGTDNEQFF. The CDR3 DNA sequence: TGTGCCGGGTCACCCGGGACGGACAATGAGCAGTTCTTC.

This clonotype appeared a single time. V usage is TRBV4-2 and J usage is TRBJ2-7, with 7 bases that match TRBD2. The trim removed 4 bases at V and 3 bases at J, leaving 15 bases unmatched. The CDR3 runs to 17 residues. CDR1 is LGHNA, CDR2 YNFKEQ, per germline. The CDR3 is CASSPGPSGVPFYEQYF. CDR3 nucleotide sequence: TGTGCCAGCAGCCCTGGGCCCAGCGGGGTTCCCTTCTACGAGCAGTACTTC.

The J gene is TRBJ2-3, the V gene TRBV6-5; D assignment may be TRBD1 or TRBD2 (5 bases each). Germline CDR1 is MNHEY and CDR2 is SVGAGI. V was cut by 0 bases and J by 13 bases, with 17 bases left in between. This CDR3 spans 14 amino acids. Here the CDR3 reads CASSYSRGLQEEYF. The CDR3, as DNA: TGTGCCAGCAGTTACTCGAGAGGCCTACAGGAGGAGTATTTT.

This clonotype was seen a handful of times. A much larger clone differs from this one at a single base, so this may be a read error. J is TRBJ2-3 and V is TRBV6-4; 7 positions agree with TRBD2. Germline lookup yields CDR1 MRHNA and CDR2 SNTAGT. The J segment lost 1 base and the V segment lost 3 bases, leaving 1 base of the junction unmatched. The CDR3 runs to 14 residues. CDR3 in DNA: TGTGCCAGCAGTGATCGGGGGGGCACAGATACGCAGTATTTT. Translating it yields CASSDRGGTDTQYF.

The chain employs TRBV12-3 or TRBV12-4 and TRBJ1-5; TRBD1 aligns across 8 bases. The CDR3 is 14 amino acids. The V and J ends lost 6 bases and 4 bases, in that order; junction bases with no gene match: 5. CDR3 protein: CASRETGENQPQHF. As DNA, the CDR3 is TGTGCCAGCAGGGAGACAGGGGAGAATCAGCCCCAGCATTTT.

The chain combines TRBV9 with TRBJ2-5; possible D gene TRBD2, 5 bases. With 3 bases removed from V and 4 bases from J, the gap between germline ends came to 13 bases. Per the germline V gene, CDR1 is SGDLS and CDR2 is YYNGEE. CDR3 size: 14 residues. As DNA, the CDR3 is TGTGCCAGCAGCGGTGGACTGTGGGGAGAGACCCAGTACTTC. Encoded protein: CASSGGLWGETQYF. The entire variable domain, with the rest obtained from reference TRBV9 and TRBJ2-5, is as follows: DSGVTQTPKHLITATGQRVTLRCSPRSGDLSVYWYQQSLDQGLQFLIQYYNGEERAKGNILERFSAQQFPDLHSELNLSSLELGDSALYFCASSGGLWGETQYFGPGTRLLVL.

This clonotype was counted a single time. The rearrangement joins TRBV3-1 to TRBJ2-1; D remains unclear. CDR3 size: 17 residues. V lost 0 bases to trimming and J lost 2 bases, with 14 bases between them. In germline, CDR1 is LGHDT, CDR2 YNNKEL (reference sequence). DNA for the CDR3: TGTGCCAGCAGCCAAGATTTTGGCCTCCAGGCCTACAATGAGCAGTTCTTC. It translates to CASSQDFGLQAYNEQFF.

This clonotype appeared a few times. The chain employs TRBV12-3 or TRBV12-4 and TRBJ2-5; maybe TRBD1 (5 bases). The CDR3 consists of 14 residues. V gave up 6 bases and J gave up 0 bases, with 11 bases separating them. In nucleotides, the CDR3 is TGTGCCAGCAGCAAACAGGAGCACCAAGAGACCCAGTACTTC. Translated: CASSKQEHQETQYF.

In its sample, this clonotype was seen a few times. The V gene is TRBV5-6, the J gene TRBJ2-2, with TRBD1 matching over 7 bases. The ends lost 2 bases at V and 2 bases at J; junction bases unmatched: 6. CDR1 and CDR2 (germline): SGHDT, YYEEEE. The CDR3 runs 16 residues. The CDR3 region is CASSLRGGFNTGELFF. CDR3 bases: TGTGCCAGCAGCTTACGAGGGGGCTTTAACACCGGGGAGCTGTTTTTT. The full variable domain, its missing parts supplied by reference TRBV5-6 and TRBJ2-2, is DAGVTQSPTHLIKTRGQQVTLRCSPKSGHDTVSWYQQALGQGPQFIFQYYEEEERQRGNFPDRFSGHQFPNYSSELNVNALLLGDSALYLCASSLRGGFNTGELFFGEGSRLTVL.

J is TRBJ2-1 and V is TRBV10-2, with 8 positions matching TRBD2. With V trimmed by 5 bases and J by 7 bases, 7 bases remained unmatched. Germline values: CDR1 WSHSY, CDR2 SAAADI. The CDR3 sequence is 14 residues long. DNA for the CDR3: TGCGCCAGCAGTCCGGGACTAGTCCCAAATGAGCAGTTCTTC. Its translation: CASSPGLVPNEQFF.

V usage is TRBV11-2 and J usage is TRBJ2-7; D might be TRBD1 or TRBD2, each matching 6 bases. The CDR3 consists of 17 residues. V dropped 4 bases and J dropped 4 bases, with 23 bases sitting between them. Germline V gene sequence: CDR1 SGHAT, CDR2 FQNNGV. The CDR3 region is CASSSREGGRFLYEQYF. Written as DNA, the CDR3 is TGTGCCAGCAGCTCCCGAGAGGGGGGCAGGTTCTTGTACGAGCAGTACTTC.